Below, 20 T cell receptor beta chains from the same sample are listed, as sequenced in a study of cytomegalovirus exposure and HLA in healthy donors (dated by TCRdb to the late 2010s). The library came from the immunoSEQ multiplex PCR assay. Here the immuneACCESS table is served through TCRdb, limited to in-frame sequences with V and J called. Missing clones are a known gap in these copies; in checked studies unresolved V genes cover under half, and the rest lacks a known reason. This sample gives fewer than 200,000 clones in total; about 89% of them show up just once. The ten largest clones represent 3% of the sample. Material for sequencing was PBMCs. Receptors were obtained from a woman aged 18-30 years in good health and CMV-seropositive.

V usage is TRBV6-1 and J usage is TRBJ1-5, with D possibly being TRBD1 (6 bases). From germline, CDR1 is MNHNS and CDR2 SASEGT. Between the trimmed V and J ends, which lost 0 bases and 2 bases, there was a span of 8 bases. The CDR3 is made up of 15 amino acids. CDR3 sequence: CASSEAPGGNQPQHF. CDR3 bases: TGTGCCAGCAGTGAAGCGCCAGGGGGCAATCAGCCCCAGCATTTT.

This clone is a singleton in its sample. CDR3 DNA: TGTGCCACCAGCAGAGAAGCAGGGGCACACAATGAGCAGTTCTTC. Amino acids: CATSREAGAHNEQFF. V and J are TRBV15 and TRBJ2-1, with D maybe TRBD1 (6 bases). Germline V gene lookup returns CDR1 LNHNV and CDR2 YYDKDF (reference sequence). The CDR3 spans 15 residues. Deletions cut 0 bases from V and 5 bases from J, with 11 bases between. Together with reference TRBV15 and TRBJ2-1, the CDR3 gives the full variable domain: DAMVIQNPRYQVTQFGKPVTLSCSQTLNHNVMYWYQQKSSQAPKLLFHYYDKDFNNEADTPDNFQSRRPNTSFCFLDIRSPGLGDTAMYLCATSREAGAHNEQFFGPGTRLTVL.

The rearrangement joins TRBV27 to TRBJ1-2, with 7 bases aligning to TRBD1. The CDR3 runs to 13 residues. Losses at the gene ends were 5 bases for V and 4 bases for J; bases not matched to a gene: 4. CDR1 is MNHEY and CDR2 is SMNVEV in the germline V gene (reference sequence). The CDR3 region is CASSGGQSYGYTF. The DNA for the CDR3 is TGTGCCAGCAGTGGGGGACAGTCCTATGGCTACACCTTC.

The CDR3 nucleotides are TGTGCCAGCAGTCTCCCCAACAGGGTTCGGGATGAAGCTTTCTTT. Its translation is CASSLPNRVRDEAFF. The chain links TRBV27 to TRBJ1-1, with a possible D match to TRBD1 (6 bases). V was cut by 5 bases and J by 7 bases, with 20 bases left in between. In germline, CDR1 is MNHEY, CDR2 SMNVEV (reference sequence). The CDR3 consists of 15 residues.

Only one count was recorded for this clone. The CDR3 coding sequence is TGCGCCAGCAGCCAAGATGTGAGGGCGGAGACCCAGTACTTC. Translating it yields CASSQDVRAETQYF. This chain connects TRBV4-1 to TRBJ2-5; weak D call: TRBD2 (5 bases). The length of the CDR3 is 14 residues. Trimming pared 0 bases from V and 5 bases from J, leaving 10 bases between. Germline V gives CDR1 MGHRA, CDR2 YSYEKL.

The V and J genes are TRBV5-6 and TRBJ2-5, with TRBD2 matching 11 bases. This CDR3 is 15 amino acids long. Germline values: CDR1 SGHDT, CDR2 YYEEEE. Germline trimming cut 1 base from V and 5 bases from J; bases unmatched to any gene: 4. Here the CDR3 DNA reads TGTGCCAGCAGCTTGTTAGCGGGAGGGAGGGAGACCCAGTACTTC. It yields the protein CASSLLAGGRETQYF.

The chain has TRBV4-2 and TRBJ1-4, with 7 bases identical to TRBD1. In germline, CDR1 is LGHNA, CDR2 YNFKEQ. Trimming cost V 0 bases and J 4 bases; bases outside gene matches: 5. The CDR3 loop spans 16 amino acids. The DNA for the CDR3 is TGTGCCAGCAGCCAAGATAACAGGGGCAGTAATGAAAAACTGTTTTTT. Its protein product is CASSQDNRGSNEKLFF.

The chain recombines TRBV7-9 with TRBJ1-2; D gene uncertain. The CDR3 contains 13 residues. Trimming cost V 5 bases and J 5 bases, with 12 bases left between them. Germline-derived CDR1 and CDR2 are SEHNR and FQNEAQ (reference sequence). CDR3: CASSASGIYGYTF. CDR3 DNA: TGTGCCAGCAGCGCCTCCGGGATTTATGGCTACACCTTC.

The chain employs TRBV7-2 and TRBJ1-3; 7 nucleotides match TRBD1. CDR3 length: 14 residues. CDR1 is SGHTA, CDR2 FQGNSA, per germline. Trimming removed 5 bases from V and 4 bases from J; junction bases left unmatched: 5. CDR3 amino acids: CASSVRQGGNTIYF. In nucleotides, the CDR3 is TGTGCCAGCAGCGTCCGACAGGGAGGAAACACCATATATTTT.

CDR3 region: CASSSRTGVYNEQFF. CDR3 nucleotide sequence: TGTGCCAGTAGTTCCCGGACAGGAGTTTACAATGAGCAGTTCTTC. The V call is TRBV19, the J call TRBJ2-1, with 7 bases fitting TRBD1. V dropped 5 bases and J dropped 4; count of bases not matched to a gene: 8. Germline CDR1 LNHDA, CDR2 SQIVND (reference sequence). CDR3 length equals 15 residues. The full variable domain, rest sourced from reference TRBV19 and TRBJ2-1, is DGGITQSPKYLFRKEGQNVTLSCEQNLNHDAMYWYRQDPGQGLRLIYYSQIVNDFQKGDIAEGYSVSREKKESFPLTVTSAQKNPTAFYLCASSSRTGVYNEQFFGPGTRLTVL.

The chain recombines TRBV5-6 with TRBJ1-1; 10 bases fit TRBD1. Germline loops: CDR1 SGHDT, CDR2 YYEEEE. The V and J ends lost 4 bases and 1 base, in that order; junction bases with no gene match: 4. This CDR3 comprises 15 residues. CDR3 coding DNA: TGTGCCAGCAGCCCGGGGACAGGGGCGAACACTGAAGCTTTCTTT. Translated, it gives CASSPGTGANTEAFF.

This clone has only a few counts. This rearrangement joins TRBV5-1 to TRBJ2-7; the D is unclear. Trimming shortened V by 6 bases and J by 1 base, and 14 bases separated the two germline ends. There are 14 residues in the CDR3. Germline CDR1 and CDR2: SGHRS and YFSETQ. The CDR3 protein is CASTWASPSYEQYF. CDR3 nucleotide sequence: TGCGCCAGCACCTGGGCCTCTCCTTCCTACGAGCAGTACTTC. The entire variable domain, with the rest obtained from reference TRBV5-1 and TRBJ2-7, is as follows: KAGVTQTPRYLIKTRGQQVTLSCSPISGHRSVSWYQQTPGQGLQFLFEYFSETQRNKGNFPGRFSGRQFSNSRSEMNVSTLELGDSALYLCASTWASPSYEQYFGPGTRLTVT.

J is TRBJ1-1 and V is TRBV6-1; no firm D call. This CDR3 region has 14 residues. Germline CDR1 MNHNS, CDR2 SASEGT. V was cut by 5 bases and J by 1 base, with 11 bases left in between. CDR3 coding DNA: TGTGCCAGCAGTCTAGAGGGTGAGAACACTGAAGCTTTCTTT. This gives the protein CASSLEGENTEAFF.

This clone has more than one count but fewer than ten. This rearrangement joins TRBV5-1 to TRBJ1-4, with TRBD1 identical over 9 bases. The CDR3 has 14 residues. Unmatched junction bases numbered 4, after V lost 2 bases and J lost 8 bases. Germline CDR1 reads SGHRS; CDR2 reads YFSETQ. CDR3 residues: CASSLQGAQEKLFF. The DNA for the CDR3 is TGCGCCAGCAGCTTACAGGGGGCACAAGAAAAACTGTTTTTT.

This rearrangement joins TRBV30 to TRBJ1-3; a weak D match, TRBD1 (6 bases). Germline CDR1 is GTSNPN and CDR2 is SVGIG (reference sequence). V lost 5 bases and J lost 1, with 21 bases in between. The CDR3 is 17 amino acids. This CDR3 is CAWDRDINLFSGNTIYF. In DNA, the CDR3 is TGTGCCTGGGACCGGGACATCAATTTATTTTCTGGAAACACCATATATTTT.

The CDR3 DNA reads TGTGCCAGCAGTCGACTGAACCAAGAGACCCAGTACTTC. This sequence encodes CASSRLNQETQYF. This chain uses TRBV11-2 with TRBJ2-5; D remains unclear. Trimming took 6 bases from V and 0 from J, leaving 8 bases between them. The CDR3 sequence is 13 residues long. Germline loops: CDR1 SGHAT, CDR2 FQNNGV.

The chain is built from TRBV9 and TRBJ2-7; D may be TRBD2 (5 bases). Per the germline V gene, CDR1 is SGDLS and CDR2 is YYNGEE. The length of the CDR3 is 15 residues. V was clipped by 0 bases and J by 0 bases, with 10 bases between them. The CDR3 DNA is TGTGCCAGCAGCGTAGTCCCCGCGGGCTCCTACGAGCAGTACTTC. Amino acids: CASSVVPAGSYEQYF.

This chain links TRBV5-8 with TRBJ2-2; 8 positions match TRBD2. The CDR3 sequence is 18 residues long. From germline, CDR1 is SGHTS and CDR2 YDEGEE. V gave up 4 bases and J gave up 6 bases; unmatched junction bases: 17. Here the CDR3 reads CASSPGLAGLAGSGELFF. CDR3 in DNA: TGTGCCAGCAGCCCGGGTTTGGCCGGACTAGCCGGGTCCGGGGAGCTGTTTTTT.

CDR3 bases: TGCAGCGCGGACAGGGGGCACGAGCAGTACTTC. Amino acids: CSADRGHEQYF. The chain has TRBV29-1 and TRBJ2-7; 11 bases line up with TRBD1. The CDR3 covers 11 residues. J lost 5 bases, V lost 7 bases, and 1 base had no gene match. Germline V lookup: CDR1 SQVTM, CDR2 ANQGSEA.

This chain joins TRBV7-9 and TRBJ2-2; D unresolved. The CDR3 spans 18 residues. V dropped 1 base and J dropped 4 bases, with 19 bases sitting between them. The germline V gene has CDR1 SEHNR and CDR2 FQNEAQ (reference sequence). Written as DNA, the CDR3 is TGTGCCAGCAGCTTAGGAGGCCATACTTCAGCAGTCACCGGGGAGCTGTTTTTT. Translating it yields CASSLGGHTSAVTGELFF.